This T cell receptor beta chain derives from a study of blood T cells in healthy people across ages. Study-wide results and limits: More naive CD4+ cells and higher diversity marked long-lived donors relative to aged donors. With naive T cell percentage, TCR beta diversity showed a strong correlation.

A second roughly 6 to 11 cycle PCR used barcoded and J-beta primers. TCRdb redid the calling of the 5' RACE reads with MiXCR, one entry per CDR3 protein. The table shows roughly 800,000 distinct CDR3 sequences, with around 34% occurring only once. There are a few counts of this clonotype. What it recognizes is unknown. V lost 2 bases, J lost 2 bases, and 17 bases lay in between. The CDR3 covers 17 residues. Germline V lookup: CDR1 MNHEY, CDR2 SVGEGT. The sequencing input was blood. The V and J genes are TRBV6-2 or TRBV6-3 and TRBJ2-3; a weak D match, TRBD2 (7 bases). The source is a man between 18 and 29 years old in good health. The CDR3 region is CASSYLRGAVVTDTQYF. The DNA for the CDR3 is TGTGCCAGCAGTTACCTCCGGGGGGCGGTGGTCACAGATACGCAGTATTTT.